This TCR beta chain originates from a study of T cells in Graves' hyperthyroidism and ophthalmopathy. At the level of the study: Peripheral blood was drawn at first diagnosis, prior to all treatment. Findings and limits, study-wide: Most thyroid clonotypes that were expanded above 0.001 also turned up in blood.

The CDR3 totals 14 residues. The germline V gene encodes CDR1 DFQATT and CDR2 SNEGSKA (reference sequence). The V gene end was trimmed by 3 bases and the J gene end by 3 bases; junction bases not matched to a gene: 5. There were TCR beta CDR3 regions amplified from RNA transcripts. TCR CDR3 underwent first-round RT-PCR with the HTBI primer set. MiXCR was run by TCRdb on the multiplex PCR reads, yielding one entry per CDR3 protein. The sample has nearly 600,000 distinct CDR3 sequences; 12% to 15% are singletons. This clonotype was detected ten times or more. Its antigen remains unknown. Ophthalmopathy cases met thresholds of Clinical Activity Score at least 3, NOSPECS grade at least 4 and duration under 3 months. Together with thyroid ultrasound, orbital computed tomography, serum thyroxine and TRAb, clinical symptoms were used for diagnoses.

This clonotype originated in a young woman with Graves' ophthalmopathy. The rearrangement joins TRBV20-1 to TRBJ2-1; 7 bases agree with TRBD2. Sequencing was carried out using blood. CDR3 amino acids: CSASKRGLYNEQFF. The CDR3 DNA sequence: TGCAGTGCTAGCAAGCGGGGTCTCTACAATGAGCAGTTCTTC.